Presented here are 22 T cell receptor beta chains from one specimen sequenced in a study of identical twins. TCRdb re-derived calls from the 5' RACE reads in MiXCR, one entry per CDR3 protein. The sample records over 550,000 distinct CDR3 sequences, 7.1% being singletons. The same specimen was also included in a second study, on yellow fever vaccine responses in identical twins.

The sample taken for sequencing was PBMCs. These receptors were collected from a woman in her late teens or twenties in good health.

The sample holds many counts of this clonotype. This chain links TRBV28 with TRBJ2-1, with 12 bases identical to TRBD2. The CDR3 totals 14 residues. CDR1 and CDR2 (germline): MDHEN, SYDVKM. J gave up 7 bases and V 7 bases, and 5 bases lay outside the gene matches. Here the CDR3 DNA reads TGTGCCAGCACCCTAGCGGGAGGGTATAATGAGCAGTTCTTC. It is translated as CASTLAGGYNEQFF. The variable domain in full, completed from reference TRBV28 and TRBJ2-1, reads DVKVTQSSRYLVKRTGEKVFLECVQDMDHENMFWYRQDPGLGLRLIYFSYDVKMKEKGDIPEGYSVSREKKERFSLILESASTNQTSMYLCASTLAGGYNEQFFGPGTRLTVL.

This clonotype has a count of ten or more. The chain couples TRBV24-1 to TRBJ1-2; possible D gene TRBD1, 5 bases. This CDR3 is 15 amino acids long. The V gene's germline CDR1 is KGHDR and CDR2 SFDVKD. The V end lost 5 bases, the J end lost 0 bases, and 12 bases lay between the germline ends. This CDR3 is CATSGRGPPNYGYTF. CDR3 nucleotide sequence: TGTGCCACCAGTGGGAGGGGACCGCCTAACTATGGCTACACCTTC.

In this sample, this clonotype turned up many times. The gene calls are TRBV19 and TRBJ1-5; 7 bases map to TRBD1. The CDR3 sequence is 14 residues long. Trimming removed 8 bases from V and 1 base from J; junction bases left unmatched: 5. CDR1 is LNHDA and CDR2 is SQIVND in the germline V gene (reference sequence). CDR3: CASWEGASNQPQHF. CDR3 DNA: TGTGCCAGTTGGGAGGGGGCGAGCAATCAGCCCCAGCATTTT.

The chain uses TRBV7-9 and TRBJ2-1; 12 nucleotides match TRBD2. This CDR3 has 15 residues. Germline-derived CDR1 and CDR2 are SEHNR and FQNEAQ (reference sequence). J lost 8 bases, V lost 2 bases, and 4 bases had no gene match. In DNA form, the CDR3 reads TGTGCCAGCAGCTTACTAGCGGGGGGGCGGCATGAGCAGTTCTTC. The encoded protein is CASSLLAGGRHEQFF. Drawing the rest from reference TRBV7-9 and TRBJ2-1, the complete variable domain is DTGVSQNPRHKITKRGQNVTFRCDPISEHNRLYWYRQTLGQGPEFLTYFQNEAQLEKSRLLSDRFSAERPKGSFSTLEIQRTEQGDSAMYLCASSLLAGGRHEQFFGPGTRLTVL.

This clonotype was counted ten times or more. The CDR3 DNA reads as TGTGCCAGCAGTTTGACAGGGGTCCAAGAGACCCAGTACTTC. This encodes CASSLTGVQETQYF. The chain couples TRBV6-5 to TRBJ2-5; 8 bases are shared with TRBD1. This CDR3 comprises 14 residues. Germline V lookup: CDR1 MNHEY, CDR2 SVGAGI. The junction had 2 bases not matched to a gene; V was cut back by 4 bases and J by 1 base.

This clonotype turned up a few times. V usage is TRBV6-2 or TRBV6-3 and J usage is TRBJ2-3; 7 nucleotides match TRBD2. The CDR3 runs to 14 residues. Looked up from germline, CDR1 is MNHEY and CDR2 is SVGEGT. Trimming took 4 bases from V and 7 from J; bases not matched to a gene: 8. The CDR3: CASSSSGTINTQYF. Written as DNA, the CDR3 is TGTGCCAGCAGTTCGAGCGGGACCATCAATACGCAGTATTTT.

This clonotype was detected a few times. The chain joins TRBV7-2 to TRBJ1-6, with unresolved D. V lost 1 base, J lost 7 bases, and 5 bases lay in between. Germline CDR1 reads SGHTA; CDR2 reads FQGNSA. The CDR3 has 13 amino acids. This CDR3 reads CASSLGFNSPLHF. In nucleotides, the CDR3 is TGTGCCAGCAGCTTAGGATTCAATTCACCCCTCCACTTT.

J is TRBJ1-1 and V is TRBV28; D not certain. This CDR3 has 13 amino acids. Per germline, CDR1 MDHEN and CDR2 SYDVKM. Between the trimmed V and J ends, which lost 6 bases and 4 bases, there was a span of 12 bases. The DNA for the CDR3 is TGTGCCAGCAGACCGACATGGAGCACTGAAGCTTTCTTT. Translation: CASRPTWSTEAFF.

This clonotype turned up a few times. This chain uses TRBV18 with TRBJ2-3, with D hard to call. The CDR3 covers 14 residues. V gave up 0 bases and J gave up 6 bases, with 10 bases separating them. CDR1 and CDR2 from the germline V gene are KGHSH and LQKENI. CDR3 coding DNA: TGTGCCAGCTCACCACCGTATCCAAGTGATACGCAGTATTTT. This translates into CASSPPYPSDTQYF.

The chain employs TRBV6-1 and TRBJ2-7; D is undetermined. Trimming cost V 1 base and J 0 bases, with 10 bases left between them. CDR3 length: 15 residues. Germline CDR1 and CDR2: MNHNS and SASEGT. The CDR3 nucleotides read TGTGCCAGCAGTGAAGGGGCCCCAAGCTCCTACGAGCAGTACGTC. Translating gives CASSEGAPSSYEQYV.

This clonotype has just a few counts. The V call is TRBV2, the J call TRBJ2-5, with 9 bases identical to TRBD2. Germline-derived CDR1 and CDR2 are SNHLY and FYNNEI. V trimming: 1 base; J trimming: 1 base; junction bases outside the gene matches: 4. The CDR3 consists of 16 residues. The CDR3 is CASSEEASGAQETQYF. The DNA for the CDR3 is TGTGCCAGCAGTGAAGAGGCTAGCGGGGCCCAAGAGACCCAGTACTTC.

This clonotype was seen many times. The chain uses TRBV5-1 and TRBJ1-1, with D uncertain. Germline V gene data show CDR1 as SGHRS and CDR2 as YFSETQ. This CDR3 has 15 residues. V dropped 6 bases and J dropped 0 bases, with 15 bases sitting between them. The CDR3 spells CASIPVPNLNTEAFF. The CDR3 DNA is TGCGCCAGCATCCCTGTACCTAATCTGAACACTGAAGCTTTCTTT.

This clonotype was picked up a small number of times. The rearrangement uses TRBV7-2 and TRBJ2-1; 10 bases are shared with TRBD2. Germline V gene lookup returns CDR1 SGHTA and CDR2 FQGNSA. The CDR3 totals 14 residues. V lost 6 bases and J lost 9; bases outside the gene matches: 8. Written as DNA, the CDR3 is TGTGCCAGCAGGAGCGGGGGGGCCTTGAGTGAGCAGTTCTTC. It translates to CASRSGGALSEQFF.

The table lists this clonotype with many counts. The genes are TRBV12-3 or TRBV12-4 and TRBJ1-6; D might be TRBD1 (5 bases). The CDR3 runs 17 residues. Trimming removed 1 base from V and 0 bases from J, with 10 bases in between. The CDR3 coding sequence is TGTGCCAGCAGTTTAGACGGGACGAGCTCCTATAATTCACCCCTCCACTTT. It yields the protein CASSLDGTSSYNSPLHF.

The CDR3 bases are TGTGCCAGCAGCTTTACTAGTCCCTACGAGCAGTACTTC. Translated: CASSFTSPYEQYF. The chain combines TRBV7-2 with TRBJ2-7; D possibly corresponds to TRBD2 (5 bases). Germline assignment: CDR1 SGHTA and CDR2 FQGNSA. Trimming removed 3 bases at V and 2 bases at J, with 8 bases between. The CDR3 runs 13 residues.

V gene TRBV10-3 combines with J gene TRBJ1-2; the D gene is possibly TRBD1 (5 bases). The CDR3 contains 14 residues. Germline CDR1 ENHRY, CDR2 SYGVKD. Trimming took off 0 bases at V and 8 bases at J, with 13 bases between the two ends. The CDR3 is CAISESQGAVGYTF. In DNA, the CDR3 is TGTGCCATCAGTGAGTCGCAGGGCGCGGTCGGCTACACCTTC.

This clonotype occurred a few times. This chain joins TRBV12-3 or TRBV12-4 and TRBJ1-5, with no clear D. The V and J ends lost 8 bases and 3 bases respectively, with 11 bases between them. There are 13 residues in the CDR3. CDR3 loop: CASGSQNNQPQHF. In DNA form, the CDR3 reads TGTGCCAGCGGGAGTCAAAACAATCAGCCCCAGCATTTT.

This clonotype was counted ten times or more. This sequence joins TRBV5-1 and TRBJ2-3; possibly TRBD2 for D (6 bases). The V end was cut by 3 bases, the J end by 6 bases, with 14 bases between. The CDR3 is made up of 14 amino acids. From germline, CDR1 is SGHRS and CDR2 YFSETQ. CDR3 in DNA: TGCGCCAGCAGCTCGGGACTTCTGAGGGATACGCAGTATTTT. Protein product: CASSSGLLRDTQYF.

The V and J genes are TRBV6-1 and TRBJ1-1, with TRBD1 as a possible D gene (5 bases). In germline, CDR1 is MNHNS, CDR2 SASEGT. This CDR3 contains 13 residues. The ends were cut back, 3 bases at V and 4 bases at J, with 9 bases in the middle. CDR3: CASSDRVPTEAFF. CDR3 coding DNA: TGTGCCAGCAGTGACAGGGTCCCCACTGAAGCTTTCTTT.

This clonotype has just a few counts. V gene TRBV6-1 combines with J gene TRBJ2-7, with 8 bases aligning to TRBD1. CDR3 length: 15 residues. Germline V lookup: CDR1 MNHNS, CDR2 SASEGT. The ends lost 6 bases at V and 0 bases at J; junction bases unmatched: 7. The CDR3 reads CASRGLGQDSYEQYF. The CDR3 coding sequence is TGTGCCAGCAGGGGTTTGGGACAGGACTCCTACGAGCAGTACTTC.

This clonotype was detected a few times. This chain joins TRBV29-1 and TRBJ2-7; 7 nucleotides match TRBD2. The CDR3 totals 13 residues. The germline V gene has CDR1 SQVTM and CDR2 ANQGSEA. The DNA of the CDR3 is TGCACCCCTTTTAGCGGGTTTAACTACGAGCAGTACGTC. Residues: CTPFSGFNYEQYV.

This clonotype was detected ten times or more. The chain joins TRBV11-2 to TRBJ2-3, with D perhaps matching TRBD1 (6 bases). The V gene lost 1 base and the J gene lost 4 bases, with 15 bases spanning the gap. This CDR3 comprises 16 residues. Germline CDR1 reads SGHAT; CDR2 reads FQNNGV. In nucleotides, the CDR3 is TGTGCCAGCAGCTTAGGTCTGGGGGCCGGGGCAGATACGCAGTATTTT. As protein: CASSLGLGAGADTQYF.